The 11 T cell receptor beta chains below come from one sample, sequenced in a study of tumor-infiltrating lymphocytes in oesophageal squamous cell carcinoma. TCRdb recomputed calls from the PCR reads with MiXCR, one row per CDR3 protein. The sample lists some 16,000 distinct CDR3 sequences, 40% to 55% occurring once. The sequenced material came from normal esophageal tissue next to the tumor. These receptors all stem from a female donor with esophageal squamous cell carcinoma.

Comments on this clonotype: No DNA is shown, since the ends of the CDR3 on it are uncertain; the CDR3 is the one TCRdb lists. The rearrangement uses TRBV10-1 and TRBJ2-6; whether TRBD2, the table's D call, matches the DNA was not checked. Germline values: CDR1 WNHNN, CDR2 SYGVQD (reference sequence). Ends included, the CDR3 has 15 residues. CDR3 sequence reads: CASSQGRRVWLHLRF.

As to this clonotype: Compared with germline, one end of the junction differs, possibly owing to a read error. The chain uses TRBV7-3 and TRBJ2-3, with D maybe TRBD1 (6 bases). Germline values: CDR1 SGHTA, CDR2 FQGTGA. The CDR3 totals 14 residues. The CDR3 DNA reads TGTGCCAGCAGCGCCGGGTCAGGGGCTATCCGTCCGTTCTTC. Amino acids: CASSAGSGAIRPFF.

On this clonotype: Relative to the germline gene, one junction end is altered; a read error may explain this. This chain joins TRBV7-2 and TRBJ2-1; no clear D gene. This CDR3 region has 12 residues. Germline V gives CDR1 SGHTA, CDR2 FQGNSA. The CDR3 loop is CASSLTHNEQLF. The CDR3 DNA is TGTGCCAGCAGCCTTACACACAATGAGCAGTTATTC.

The V call is TRBV7-8, the J call TRBJ2-1, with 8 bases aligning to TRBD2. The V gene end was trimmed by 5 bases and the J gene end by 2 bases; junction bases not matched to a gene: 11. The CDR3 has 17 amino acids. The germline V gene has CDR1 SGHVS and CDR2 FQNEAQ. This chain's CDR3 is CASSRGLVGTTYNEQFF. DNA for the CDR3: TGTGCCAGCAGCCGGGGACTAGTGGGGACTACCTACAATGAGCAGTTCTTC.

V is TRBV2 and J is TRBJ2-7, with 7 nucleotides matching TRBD1. The J call may be faulty, since TRBJ1-2 better matches the DNA end. The germline V gene has CDR1 SNHLY and CDR2 FYNNEI. The CDR3 runs 14 residues. Written as DNA, the CDR3 is TGTGCCAGCAGTGACAGACAGGGAAGATATGGCTACACCTTC. This codes for CASSDRQGRYGYTF.

This clonotype was observed a few times. The CDR3 is CASSLSGGTTDTQYF. The CDR3, as DNA: TGTGCCAGCAGCTTATCGGGGGGAACTACAGATACGCAGTATTTT. V is TRBV11-2 and J is TRBJ2-3, with 7 bases fitting TRBD2. The CDR3 loop spans 15 amino acids. The V gene's germline CDR1 is SGHAT and CDR2 FQNNGV. V gave up 2 bases and J gave up 3 bases; unmatched junction bases: 5.

This clonotype was observed at least ten times. The V call is TRBV5-6, the J call TRBJ1-6, with 11 bases matching TRBD1. This CDR3 is 17 amino acids long. Germline loops: CDR1 SGHDT, CDR2 YYEEEE. V dropped 3 bases and J dropped 10; count of bases not matched to a gene: 12. The CDR3 DNA is TGTGCCAGCAGCTGGACAGGGGGCGCAGCTGGTCGGTCACCCCTCCACTTT. This encodes CASSWTGGAAGRSPLHF.

CDR3: CASSSIGTSGRLQETQYF. CDR3 DNA: TGTGCCAGCAGCTCGATAGGGACTAGCGGGAGACTTCAAGAGACCCAGTACTTC. This sequence joins TRBV7-3 and TRBJ2-5; 14 nucleotides line up with TRBD2. CDR1 is SGHTA, CDR2 FQGTGA, per germline. The junction had 9 bases not matched to a gene; V was cut back by 4 bases and J by 2 bases. The length of the CDR3 is 18 residues.

The chain links TRBV7-2 to TRBJ2-5; D is uncertain. The closer fit of TRBJ2-3 to the DNA end suggests the J call may be wrong. The CDR3 is 14 residues long. Germline V gene data show CDR1 as SGHTA and CDR2 as FQGNSA. The CDR3 loop is CASSLLSATDTQYF. The CDR3 nucleotides are TGTGCCAGCAGCTTATTGTCCGCAACAGATACGCAGTATTTT.

The rearrangement uses TRBV6-1 and TRBJ2-5; possible D gene TRBD2, 5 bases. The end of the DNA is better explained by TRBJ2-1, so the J call may be wrong. The CDR3 length is 15 residues. CDR1 and CDR2 from the germline V gene are MNHNS and SASEGT. The CDR3 reads CASSVASSSYNEQFF. In DNA, the CDR3 is TGTGCCAGCAGTGTAGCGTCCAGCTCCTACAATGAGCAGTTCTTC.

This clonotype was observed a few times. The genes are TRBV4-2 and TRBJ1-2; 7 bases fit TRBD1. V lost 2 bases to trimming and J lost 6 bases; unmatched junction nucleotides: 6. The CDR3 is 14 residues long. Germline CDR1 and CDR2: LGHNA and YNFKEQ. The CDR3 protein is CASSQPQGDHGYTF. CDR3 DNA sequence: TGTGCCAGCAGCCAACCCCAGGGGGACCATGGCTACACCTTC.